This T cell receptor beta chain was retrieved from a study of shared clonotypes between healthy human individuals. Study information: Each donor had three CD4 naive, three CD4 memory, two CD8 naive and one CD8 memory plate.

In the case of this clone: Its antigen is unidentified.

Study findings and constraints: Clonotype sharing across a few donors was observed for around 5% of naive CD4 clonotypes. Only blood underwent sampling, and tissue repertoires likely differ.

CDR3 length: 13 residues. Deletions cut 3 bases from V and 0 bases from J, with 6 bases between. Per the germline V gene, CDR1 is MNHEY and CDR2 is SMNVEV (reference sequence). Nashville, Tennessee was home to all donors, who were Caucasian adults. Data came from immunoSEQ multiplex PCR; TCRdb stores just in-frame clones and leaves some out. The data hold hundreds of thousands of clones, with about 96% observed a single time. The chain employs TRBV27 and TRBJ2-7; no definite D call. The origin of this receptor is a young man in good health. The sample consisted of memory CD8+ T cells sorted from blood. Subset described: CD45RO+ cells pooled with CCR7-negative TemRA cells. In DNA, the CDR3 is TGTGCCAGCAGTTTCCACAGCTCCTACGAGCAGTACTTC. This encodes CASSFHSSYEQYF.